Only a few counts were recorded for the clone carrying this TCR beta chain. One end of the junction is discordant with germline, which a read error may explain. Germline-derived CDR1 and CDR2 are SGHRS and YFSETQ. This CDR3 spans 15 amino acids. The entry originates in a study of T cells in Graves' hyperthyroidism and ophthalmopathy. It was RNA transcripts that yielded the amplified TCR beta CDR3 regions. The HTBI set primed first-round TCR CDR3 RT-PCR. TCRdb re-called the multiplex PCR reads with MiXCR, one entry per CDR3 protein. The sample has roughly 93,000 distinct CDR3 sequences; about 40% are singletons.

The rearrangement uses TRBV5-1 and TRBJ1-5, with 7 bases lining up with TRBD1. The sequence derives from a woman aged 25 to 39 with Graves' hyperthyroidism. Sequencing was performed on peripheral blood or thyroid tissue (not recorded which). The CDR3 reads CASPRGTAKNQLQHF. CDR3 nucleotide sequence: TGCGCCAGCCCCAGAGGGACAGCTAAAAATCAGCTCCAGCATTTT.